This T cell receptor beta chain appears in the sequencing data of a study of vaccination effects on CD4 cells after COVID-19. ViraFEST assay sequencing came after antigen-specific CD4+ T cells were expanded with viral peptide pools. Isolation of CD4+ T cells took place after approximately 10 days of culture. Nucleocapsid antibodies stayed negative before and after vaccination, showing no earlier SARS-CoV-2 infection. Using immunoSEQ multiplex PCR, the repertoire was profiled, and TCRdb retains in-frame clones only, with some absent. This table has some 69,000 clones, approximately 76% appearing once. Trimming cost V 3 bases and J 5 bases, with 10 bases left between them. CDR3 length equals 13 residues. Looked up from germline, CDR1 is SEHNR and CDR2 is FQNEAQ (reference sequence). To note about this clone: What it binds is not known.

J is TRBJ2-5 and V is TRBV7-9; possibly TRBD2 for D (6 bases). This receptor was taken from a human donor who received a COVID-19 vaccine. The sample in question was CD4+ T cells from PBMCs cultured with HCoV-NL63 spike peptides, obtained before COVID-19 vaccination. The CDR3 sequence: CASSLGSGETQYF. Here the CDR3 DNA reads TGTGCCAGCAGCTTGGGAAGCGGGGAGACCCAGTACTTC.